This T cell receptor (beta chain) is from a study of T cells in Graves' hyperthyroidism and ophthalmopathy. Study observations and caveats: Within blood appeared most thyroid clonotypes that had expanded above 0.001. Ophthalmopathy was told apart from stable hyperthyroidism by a 13 V-J model.

The CDR3 length is 13 residues. Deletions cut 6 bases from V and 2 bases from J, with 11 bases between. CDR1 SGHTA and CDR2 FQGNSA come from the germline V gene. Active moderate-to-severe ophthalmopathy, Clinical Activity Score at least 3, NOSPECS at least 4, under 3 months' duration. PBMCs were derived from roughly 10 ml fresh peripheral blood. From RNA transcripts, TCR beta CDR3 regions were amplified. HTBI primers were employed in a first-round RT-PCR of the TCR CDR3. One entry per CDR3 protein, called by TCRdb with MiXCR from the multiplex PCR reads. The sample has about 520,000 distinct CDR3 sequences, roughly 24% seen once. This clonotype showed up just once. The antigen remains unidentified.

Source material: blood. The chain links TRBV7-2 to TRBJ2-7; D is perhaps TRBD2 (5 bases). The TCR originated in a woman younger than 45 with Graves' ophthalmopathy. CDR3 region: CASSSLGTYEQYF. DNA of the CDR3: TGTGCCAGCAGTTCTCTCGGGACCTACGAGCAGTACTTC.